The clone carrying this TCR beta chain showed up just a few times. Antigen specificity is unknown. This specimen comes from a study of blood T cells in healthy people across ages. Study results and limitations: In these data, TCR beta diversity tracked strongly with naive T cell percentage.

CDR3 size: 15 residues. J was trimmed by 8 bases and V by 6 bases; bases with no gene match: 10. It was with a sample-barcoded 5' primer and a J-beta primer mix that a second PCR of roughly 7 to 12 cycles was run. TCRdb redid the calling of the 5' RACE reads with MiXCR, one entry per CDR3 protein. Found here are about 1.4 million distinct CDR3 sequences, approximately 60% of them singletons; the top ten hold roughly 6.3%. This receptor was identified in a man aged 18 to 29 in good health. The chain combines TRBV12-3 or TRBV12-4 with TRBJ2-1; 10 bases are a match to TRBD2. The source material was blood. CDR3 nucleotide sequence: TGTGCCAGCAGGAGGACTAGCGGTCTCGTGGATGAGCAGTTCTTC. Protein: CASRRTSGLVDEQFF.